This T cell receptor beta chain came from a study of Ad26.COV2.S vaccination and SARS-CoV-2 variants. Study details: Of the COV1001 trial arms, the Ad26.COV2.S arm included the donor. The study, taken as a whole, reports: Compared with placebo recipients, vaccine recipients had higher spike-specific TCR breadth.

Germline V gene lookup returns CDR1 LNHDA and CDR2 SQIVND (reference sequence). J was trimmed by 9 bases and V by 4 bases; bases with no gene match: 7. The CDR3 sequence is 14 residues long. TCRdb's table, derived via immunoSEQ multiplex PCR, lists solely in-frame clones and lacks some. The table includes about 390,000 clones, 92% detected once. As to treatment: 15 to 20 received Ad26.COV2.S at low or high dose, single or two shots; roughly 5 received placebo; per-sample allocation not given. Sample collection was performed on day 63 after the first vaccine or placebo injection. Donor was an adult aged 18-55 years in Boston. In regard to this clone: No antigen is known for it.

The TCR comes from a person between 18 and 59 years old who received the Ad26.COV2.S COVID-19 vaccine or a placebo. The chain is built from TRBV19 and TRBJ2-1, with 9 nucleotides matching TRBD1. The sequences come from peripheral blood, collected in a trial of Ad26.COV2.S vaccine versus placebo. The CDR3 is CASSTRDRVIEQFF. As DNA, the CDR3 is TGTGCCAGTAGTACCCGGGACAGGGTCATTGAGCAGTTCTTC.